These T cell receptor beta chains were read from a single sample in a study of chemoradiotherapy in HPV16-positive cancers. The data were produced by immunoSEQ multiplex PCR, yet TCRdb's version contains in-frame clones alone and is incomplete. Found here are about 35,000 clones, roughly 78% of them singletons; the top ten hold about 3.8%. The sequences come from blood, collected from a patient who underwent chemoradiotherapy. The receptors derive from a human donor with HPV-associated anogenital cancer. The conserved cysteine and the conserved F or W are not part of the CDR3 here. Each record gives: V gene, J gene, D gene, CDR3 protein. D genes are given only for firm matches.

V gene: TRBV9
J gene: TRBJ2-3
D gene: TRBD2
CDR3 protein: ASSGTFAGGSDTQY

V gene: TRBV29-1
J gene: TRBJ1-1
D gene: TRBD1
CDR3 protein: SAGQGADTEAF

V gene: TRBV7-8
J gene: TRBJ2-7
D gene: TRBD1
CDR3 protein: ASSLKGASYEQY

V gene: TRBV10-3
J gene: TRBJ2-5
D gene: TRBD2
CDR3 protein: AIRPGLAGWEETQY

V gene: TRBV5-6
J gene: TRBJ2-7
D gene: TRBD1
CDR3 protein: ASRGDRAGVSYEQY

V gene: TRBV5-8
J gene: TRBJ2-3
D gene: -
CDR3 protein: ASSPDGDTDTQY

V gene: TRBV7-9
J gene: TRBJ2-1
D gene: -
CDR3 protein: ASSWGGNRGNEQF

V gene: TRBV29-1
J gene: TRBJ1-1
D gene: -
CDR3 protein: SVLPSGTSDAF

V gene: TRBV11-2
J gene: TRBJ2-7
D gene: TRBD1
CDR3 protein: ASSLGTGGTYEQY

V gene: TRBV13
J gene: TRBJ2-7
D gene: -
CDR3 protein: ASSLRGKTYEQY

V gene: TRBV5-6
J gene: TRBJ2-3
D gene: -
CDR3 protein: ASSYGRIKPVTDTQY

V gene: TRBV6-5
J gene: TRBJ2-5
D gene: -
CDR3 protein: ASSYYTTDQETQY

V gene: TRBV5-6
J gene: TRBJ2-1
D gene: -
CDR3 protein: ASSFEFLGEQF

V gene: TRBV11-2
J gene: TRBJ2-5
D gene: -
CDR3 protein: ASSLELGPVWAQY

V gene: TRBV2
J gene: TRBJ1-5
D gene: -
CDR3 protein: ASRAGLYQPQH

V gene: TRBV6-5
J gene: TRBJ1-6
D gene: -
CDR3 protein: ASGQRPEPLH

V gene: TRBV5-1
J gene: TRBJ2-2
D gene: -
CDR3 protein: ASDLGTTYTGELF

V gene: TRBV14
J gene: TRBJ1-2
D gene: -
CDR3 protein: ASSQEGGRSYT

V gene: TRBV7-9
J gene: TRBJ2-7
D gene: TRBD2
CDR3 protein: ASSGRLAGGHYEQY

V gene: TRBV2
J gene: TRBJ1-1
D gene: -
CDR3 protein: ASSLGINTEAF

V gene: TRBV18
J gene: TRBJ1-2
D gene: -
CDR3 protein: ASSPPLGVPNYGYT

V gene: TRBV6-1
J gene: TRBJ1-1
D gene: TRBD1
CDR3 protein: ASSGWTGLNTEAF

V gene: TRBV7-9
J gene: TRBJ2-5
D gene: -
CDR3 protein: ASSLTLQGRQETQY

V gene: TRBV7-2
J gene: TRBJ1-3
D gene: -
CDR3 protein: ASSSISRRGYGNTIY

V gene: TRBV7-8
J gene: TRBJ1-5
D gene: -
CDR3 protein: ASSPRTEFNQPQH

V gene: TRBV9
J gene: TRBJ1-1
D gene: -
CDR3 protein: ASSVDVNTEAF

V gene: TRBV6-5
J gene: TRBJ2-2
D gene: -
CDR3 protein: ASSYSSRGGELF

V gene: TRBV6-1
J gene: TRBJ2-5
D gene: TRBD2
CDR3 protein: ASSLGGGEETQY

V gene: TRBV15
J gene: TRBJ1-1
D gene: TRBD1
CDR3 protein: ATSRAPTGAEAEAF

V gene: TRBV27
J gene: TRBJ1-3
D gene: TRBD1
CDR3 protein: ASSRQGSTLGNTIY

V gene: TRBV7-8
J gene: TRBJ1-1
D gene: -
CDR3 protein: ASSLVQVNTEAF

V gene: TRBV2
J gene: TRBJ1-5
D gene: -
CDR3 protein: ASTGVGGNQPQH

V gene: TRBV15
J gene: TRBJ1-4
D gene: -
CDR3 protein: ATSRDLGVRDEKLF

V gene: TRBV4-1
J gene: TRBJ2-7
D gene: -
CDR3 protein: ASSQDGGRASYEQY

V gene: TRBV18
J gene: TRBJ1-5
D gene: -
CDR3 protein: ASSPGGRYQPQH

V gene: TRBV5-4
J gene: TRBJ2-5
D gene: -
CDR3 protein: ASSPGTFQETQY

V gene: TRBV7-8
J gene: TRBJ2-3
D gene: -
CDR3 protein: ASSRRTVTDTQY

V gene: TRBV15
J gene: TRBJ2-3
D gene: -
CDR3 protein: ATSRVTRLSAQDTQY

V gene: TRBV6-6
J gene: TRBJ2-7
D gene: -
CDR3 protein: ASSLGGGHYEQY

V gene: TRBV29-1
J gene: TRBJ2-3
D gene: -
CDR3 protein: SVAAGTDTQY

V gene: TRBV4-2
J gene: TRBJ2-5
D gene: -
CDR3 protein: ASSQVRGNQETQY

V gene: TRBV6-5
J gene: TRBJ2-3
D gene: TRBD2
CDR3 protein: ASRGDYTDTQY

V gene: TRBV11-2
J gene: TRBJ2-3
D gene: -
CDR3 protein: ASSSWDTQY

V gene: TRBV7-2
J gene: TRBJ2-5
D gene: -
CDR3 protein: ASTDRRDKQETQY

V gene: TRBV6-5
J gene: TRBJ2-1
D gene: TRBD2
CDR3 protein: ASSSTQRGGYNEQF

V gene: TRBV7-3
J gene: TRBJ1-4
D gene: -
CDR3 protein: ASSRGTNEKLF

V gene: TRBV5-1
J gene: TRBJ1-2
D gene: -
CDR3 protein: ASSPTDTDYGYT

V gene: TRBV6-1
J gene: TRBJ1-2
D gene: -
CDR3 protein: ASSDWGIGYGYT

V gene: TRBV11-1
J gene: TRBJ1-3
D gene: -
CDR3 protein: ASSIRVDTIY

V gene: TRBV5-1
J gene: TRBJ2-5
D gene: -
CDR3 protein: ASSLAPLGGVETQY

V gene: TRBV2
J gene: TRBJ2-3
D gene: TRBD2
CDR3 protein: ASVRGLVGDTQY

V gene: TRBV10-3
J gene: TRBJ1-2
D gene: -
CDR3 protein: AIKIPGAHGYT

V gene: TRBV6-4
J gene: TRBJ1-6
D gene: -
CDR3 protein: ASREQGWNSPLH